This T cell receptor beta chain is from a study of EBV T-cell therapy then PD-1 blockade in nasopharyngeal carcinoma. Trimming at V came to 4 bases and at J to 0 bases, leaving 3 bases not matched to a gene. The CDR3 sequence is 15 residues long. CDR1 is LNHNV, CDR2 YYDKDF, per germline (reference sequence). Turning to this clone: Its target is unknown.

TCRdb keeps only in-frame clones here, not all; method: immunoSEQ multiplex PCR. The profile shows more than 20,000 clones, about four fifths of them singletons. Noted treatment: AdE1-LMPpoly-expanded autologous EBV-specific T-cell therapy followed by anti-PD-1 nivolumab. This sequence was found in a man aged 35-49 years with nasopharyngeal carcinoma. The V gene is TRBV15, the J gene TRBJ2-3; 8 nucleotides agree with TRBD1. The input for sequencing was CD8+ T cells from blood, taken at day -245 from a patient whose treatment included autologous EBV-specific T cells and nivolumab. CDR3 residues: CATSTGQGSTDTQYF. DNA for the CDR3: TGTGCCACCAGCACAGGACAGGGTAGCACAGATACGCAGTATTTT.